This T cell receptor (beta chain) was obtained from a study of CD8+ T cells in alopecia areata. V lost 2 bases, J lost 10 bases, and 15 bases lay in between. In germline, CDR1 is MNHEY, CDR2 SVGAGI. The CDR3 sequence is 14 residues long. Treatment: oral pan-JAK inhibitor, 5-10 mg twice daily. Extracted RNA was reverse transcribed, and the resulting cDNA served as sequencing template. Generated by immunoSEQ multiplex PCR, the TCRdb table keeps only in-frame clones and is missing some. The repertoire holds roughly 200,000 clones, 40% to 45% seen once, with roughly 2.8% in the top ten. The sequence came from a human donor with alopecia areata. Sequencing used CD4+ T cells sorted from blood, obtained at approximately week 36, from a patient treated with tofacitinib. The chain combines TRBV6-5 with TRBJ2-1; D remains ambiguous. For the CDR3, the DNA is TGTGCCAGCAGTTACCACGCCGGCGGACGAGAGCAGTTCTTC. It is translated as CASSYHAGGREQFF.